The 22 T cell receptor beta chains below were found in one sample sequenced in a study of identical twins (dated by TCRdb to the mid-2010s). The method behind the library was 5' RACE. The reads were generated on an Illumina HiSeq 2000. TCRdb's own reprocessing of the public reads used fastp at Q25 and MiXCR and kept productive beta chains. CDR3 protein duplicates are merged, each entry listing the most common genes and DNA. For this sample the table gives 210,000 or so distinct CDR3 sequences, of which more than 15% were detected only once. The top ten clones comprise over 35% of the sample. The same data also went into a second study, on T cells expressing NK-cell markers.

The sample comprised CD8+ T cells sorted from blood. Receptors were obtained from a woman between 18 and 30 years old in good health.

The V gene is TRBV27, the J gene TRBJ2-1, with TRBD2 as a possible D gene (6 bases). The V and J ends lost 6 bases and 4 bases respectively, with 10 bases between them. The CDR3 loop spans 13 amino acids. Germline CDR1 is MNHEY and CDR2 is SMNVEV (reference sequence). CDR3 nucleotide sequence: TGTGCCAGCAGCCTGGACTATTACAATGAGCAGTTCTTC. Amino acid sequence: CASSLDYYNEQFF.

The table lists this clonotype with many counts. The chain has TRBV14 and TRBJ2-7; no definite D call. Trimming stripped 0 bases from V and 7 bases from J, with 4 bases between. The CDR3 sequence is 11 residues long. CDR1 and CDR2 (germline): SGHDN, FVKESK. CDR3 sequence: CASSQDGEQYF. The CDR3, as DNA: TGTGCCAGCAGCCAAGACGGGGAGCAGTACTTC.

V gene TRBV7-9 combines with J gene TRBJ2-7, with D possibly being TRBD2 (6 bases). This CDR3 comprises 17 residues. V lost 0 bases and J lost 4, with 19 bases in between. The germline V gene has CDR1 SEHNR and CDR2 FQNEAQ (reference sequence). As DNA, the CDR3 is TGTGCCAGCAGCTTAGCGCTGGCGGGGATTACTCCTTACGAGCAGTACTTC. This codes for CASSLALAGITPYEQYF.

This CDR3 reads CSAIPATSGSASEQFF. CDR3 nucleotides: TGCAGTGCTATCCCCGCGACTAGCGGGAGTGCGAGTGAGCAGTTCTTC. The V gene is TRBV20-1, the J gene TRBJ2-1; TRBD2 agrees at 12 bases. CDR1 and CDR2 (germline): DFQATT, SNEGSKA (reference sequence). V was clipped by 4 bases and J by 9 bases; unmatched bases: 13. The CDR3 contains 16 residues.

This clonotype was detected many times. This rearrangement joins TRBV7-9 to TRBJ2-7; TRBD1 matches at 10 bases. Germline assignment: CDR1 SEHNR and CDR2 FQNEAQ (reference sequence). The trim removed 5 bases at V and 1 base at J, leaving 5 bases unmatched. The CDR3 has 15 residues. CDR3 in DNA: TGTGCCAGCAGCCACCGGGACAGGGGTTCCTACGAGCAGTACTTC. Translated, it gives CASSHRDRGSYEQYF.

The CDR3 DNA reads TGTGCCAGCAGCCGACTAGCGGGAGCCTCAGATACGCAGTATTTT. Translated: CASSRLAGASDTQYF. The rearrangement joins TRBV11-2 to TRBJ2-3, with TRBD2 matching 12 bases. CDR3 length: 15 amino acids. Trimming cost V 5 bases and J 4 bases; bases outside gene matches: 4. The germline gives CDR1 SGHAT, CDR2 FQNNGV.

The sample holds many counts of this clonotype. This sequence joins TRBV4-3 and TRBJ1-1; possible D gene TRBD1, 5 bases. Deletions cut 0 bases from V and 4 bases from J, with 9 bases between. Per the germline V gene, CDR1 is LGHNA and CDR2 is YSLEER. The CDR3 spans 14 residues. For the CDR3, the DNA is TGCGCCAGCAGCCAAGAGGGGGTCGGCACTGAAGCTTTCTTT. Residues: CASSQEGVGTEAFF.

This clonotype occurred a few times. The chain uses TRBV7-9 and TRBJ2-4; D is ambiguous. The length of the CDR3 is 14 residues. The germline V gene encodes CDR1 SEHNR and CDR2 FQNEAQ (reference sequence). V was pared by 5 bases and J by 0 bases, with 8 bases between. CDR3 amino acids: CASSRLIAKNIQYF. The CDR3 DNA is TGTGCCAGCAGCCGACTGATAGCCAAAAACATTCAGTACTTC.

The chain is built from TRBV27 and TRBJ1-1; weak D call: TRBD1 (6 bases). The CDR3 loop spans 13 amino acids. Germline V CDR1 and CDR2: MNHEY, SMNVEV (reference sequence). V was clipped by 8 bases and J by 7 bases, with 17 bases between them. CDR3: CASHQGQAGEAFF. The CDR3, as DNA: TGTGCCAGCCATCAGGGGCAGGCTGGTGAAGCTTTCTTT.

The chain is built from TRBV29-1 and TRBJ2-2; tentative D call: TRBD2 (5 bases). CDR1 SQVTM and CDR2 ANQGSEA come from the germline V gene. The germline V and J ends were trimmed by 5 bases and 7 bases, with 8 bases remaining between them. The CDR3 covers 11 residues. The CDR3: CSVSGDGELFF. In DNA, the CDR3 is TGCAGCGTTAGCGGAGACGGGGAGCTGTTTTTT.

This clonotype was observed once. One end of the junction varies from germline; a read error may be responsible. The J gene is TRBJ2-1, the V gene TRBV27, with 10 bases fitting TRBD2. Germline V gene sequence: CDR1 MNHEY, CDR2 SMNVEV (reference sequence). CDR3 length: 14 residues. The CDR3 region is CASRPGTSANEQLF. The CDR3 nucleotides read TGTGCCAGCAGACCCGGGACTAGCGCCAATGAGCAGTTATTC.

CDR3 DNA: TGTGCCAGCAGCCCCCTAGCGGGAGACGGTGTGCCATTCTTC. It encodes CASSPLAGDGVPFF. V and J are TRBV14 and TRBJ2-1, with TRBD2 matching 10 bases. CDR3 length equals 14 residues. CDR1 is SGHDN and CDR2 is FVKESK in the germline V gene. The J segment lost 16 bases and the V segment lost 4 bases, leaving 13 bases of the junction unmatched.

The chain links TRBV9 to TRBJ2-3; TRBD2 matches 9 bases. The CDR3 has 17 amino acids. Germline-derived CDR1 and CDR2 are SGDLS and YYNGEE. V lost 2 bases and J lost 3; bases outside the gene matches: 10. CDR3 coding DNA: TGTGCCAGCAGCGTCCCCTCGGCGGGGGGGCGAACAGATACGCAGTATTTT. The encoded protein is CASSVPSAGGRTDTQYF.

This clonotype was seen repeatedly, ten times or more. The chain joins TRBV7-8 to TRBJ2-1; maybe TRBD1 (6 bases). Trimming took off 0 bases at V and 7 bases at J, with 13 bases between the two ends. Germline lookup yields CDR1 SGHVS and CDR2 FQNEAQ. The length of the CDR3 is 15 residues. CDR3: CASSLAQGPSNEQFF. For the CDR3, the DNA is TGTGCCAGCAGCTTAGCACAGGGACCTAGTAATGAGCAGTTCTTC.

The count of this clonotype is one. The chain recombines TRBV5-6 with TRBJ2-2; D uncertain. The CDR3 covers 12 residues. CDR1 SGHDT and CDR2 YYEEEE come from the germline V gene. V was pared by 4 bases and J by 6 bases, with 7 bases between. This CDR3 is CASSRMAGELFF. The DNA for the CDR3 is TGTGCCAGCAGCAGGATGGCCGGGGAGCTGTTTTTT.

This clonotype was detected ten times or more. The CDR3 region is CASSSGGSYEQYF. For the CDR3, the DNA is TGTGCCAGCAGTTCGGGGGGTTCCTACGAGCAGTACTTC. The gene calls are TRBV12-3 or TRBV12-4 and TRBJ2-7; 7 bases match TRBD2. The CDR3 spans 13 residues. Trimming cost V 4 bases and J 1 base; bases outside gene matches: 1.

The chain couples TRBV27 to TRBJ1-1; D is ambiguous. The CDR3 covers 14 residues. V lost 4 bases to trimming and J lost 1 base, with 10 bases between them. Per germline, CDR1 MNHEY and CDR2 SMNVEV (reference sequence). CDR3 protein: CASSSSGPNTEAFF. CDR3 nucleotide sequence: TGTGCCAGCAGTTCTTCTGGGCCGAACACTGAAGCTTTCTTT.

This clonotype was counted a few times. This chain connects TRBV24-1 to TRBJ2-1; D possibly corresponds to TRBD1 (5 bases). V dropped 4 bases and J dropped 2 bases, with 11 bases sitting between them. The CDR3 extends over 15 amino acids. Germline lookup yields CDR1 KGHDR and CDR2 SFDVKD. The CDR3 DNA reads as TGTGCCACCAGTGAGGGGCTATCCACCTACAATGAGCAGTTCTTC. The encoded protein is CATSEGLSTYNEQFF.

This clonotype was seen only a few times. The V call is TRBV20-1, the J call TRBJ2-7, with 8 bases that match TRBD2. J was trimmed by 4 bases and V by 3 bases; bases with no gene match: 14. The CDR3 is 16 amino acids. Germline CDR1 reads DFQATT; CDR2 reads SNEGSKA (reference sequence). The CDR3 reads CSARANGGDLIYEQYF. As DNA, the CDR3 is TGCAGTGCTAGGGCGAACGGGGGGGATTTAATTTACGAGCAGTACTTC.

This clonotype was detected ten times or more. The chain employs TRBV11-2 and TRBJ1-1; possible D gene TRBD1, 5 bases. Trimming left V 5 bases short and J 5 bases short, with 15 bases between. CDR1 and CDR2 (germline): SGHAT, FQNNGV. This CDR3 has 14 residues. As DNA, the CDR3 is TGTGCCAGCAGCCCCCCCCGGGGCGGGACTGAAGCTTTCTTT. Translating it yields CASSPPRGGTEAFF.

This clonotype was recorded a few times. The chain links TRBV12-3 or TRBV12-4 to TRBJ2-3; 7 bases are shared with TRBD1. J gave up 0 bases and V 4 bases, and 4 bases lay outside the gene matches. The CDR3 extends over 15 amino acids. The CDR3 DNA reads TGTGCCAGCAGTTGGCAGGGGGTAAGCACAGATACGCAGTATTTT. Amino acids: CASSWQGVSTDTQYF.

This clonotype was observed a handful of times. The chain links TRBV6-5 to TRBJ1-5, with unresolved D. This CDR3 region has 14 residues. Looked up from germline, CDR1 is MNHEY and CDR2 is SVGAGI. Trimming left V 2 bases short and J 4 bases short, with 9 bases between. The CDR3 bases are TGTGCCAGCAGTTACATGGTCGGGAATCAGCCCCAGCATTTT. Its translation: CASSYMVGNQPQHF.